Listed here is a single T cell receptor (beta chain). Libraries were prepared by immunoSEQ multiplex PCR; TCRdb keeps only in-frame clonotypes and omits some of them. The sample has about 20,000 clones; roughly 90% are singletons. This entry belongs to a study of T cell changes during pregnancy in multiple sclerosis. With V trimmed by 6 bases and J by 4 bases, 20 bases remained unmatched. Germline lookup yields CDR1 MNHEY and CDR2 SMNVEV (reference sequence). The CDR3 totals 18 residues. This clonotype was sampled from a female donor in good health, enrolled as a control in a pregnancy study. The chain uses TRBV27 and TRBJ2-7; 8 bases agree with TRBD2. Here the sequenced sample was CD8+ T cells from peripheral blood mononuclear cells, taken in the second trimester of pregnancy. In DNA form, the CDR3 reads TGTGCCAGCAGCGACCGGGGGGTGATGGTAGCGGGAATTTACGAGCAGTACTTC. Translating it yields CASSDRGVMVAGIYEQYF.